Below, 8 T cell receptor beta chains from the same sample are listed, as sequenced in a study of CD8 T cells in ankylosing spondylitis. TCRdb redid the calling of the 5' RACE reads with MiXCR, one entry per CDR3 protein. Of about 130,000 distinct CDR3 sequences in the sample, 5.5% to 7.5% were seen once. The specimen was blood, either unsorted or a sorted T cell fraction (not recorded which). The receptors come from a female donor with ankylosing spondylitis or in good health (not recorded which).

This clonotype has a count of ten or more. CDR3 in DNA: TGCAGCGTCAAGGAGGTAGCTGGAAACACCATATATTTT. It codes for CSVKEVAGNTIYF. This chain uses TRBV29-1 with TRBJ1-3; D unresolved. The CDR3 totals 13 residues. V was shortened by 6 bases and J by 2 bases, with 11 bases between the two germline ends. CDR1 and CDR2 from the germline V gene are SQVTM and ANQGSEA.

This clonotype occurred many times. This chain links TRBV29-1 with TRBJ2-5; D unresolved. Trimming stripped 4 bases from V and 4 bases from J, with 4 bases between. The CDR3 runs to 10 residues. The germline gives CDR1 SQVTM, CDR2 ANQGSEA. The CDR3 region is CSVGAETQYF. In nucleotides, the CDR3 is TGCAGCGTTGGAGCAGAGACCCAGTACTTC.

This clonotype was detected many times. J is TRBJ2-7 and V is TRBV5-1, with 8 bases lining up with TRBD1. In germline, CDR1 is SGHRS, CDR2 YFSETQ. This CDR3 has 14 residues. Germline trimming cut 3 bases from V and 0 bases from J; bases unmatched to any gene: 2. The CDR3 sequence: CASSSDRDSYEQYF. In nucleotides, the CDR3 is TGCGCCAGCAGCTCGGACAGGGACTCCTACGAGCAGTACTTC.

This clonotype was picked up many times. The CDR3 nucleotides are TGCAGTGCTAGAACCTTGCGGGACACTGAAGCTTTCTTT. Translation: CSARTLRDTEAFF. The chain employs TRBV20-1 and TRBJ1-1; D is unresolved. Looked up from germline, CDR1 is DFQATT and CDR2 is SNEGSKA (reference sequence). V was trimmed by 2 bases and J by 3 bases, leaving 10 bases between them. The CDR3 has 13 residues.

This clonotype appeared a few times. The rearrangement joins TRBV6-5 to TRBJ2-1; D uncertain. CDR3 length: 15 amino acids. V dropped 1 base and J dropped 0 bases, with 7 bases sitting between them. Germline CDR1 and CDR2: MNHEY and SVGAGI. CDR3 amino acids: CASSYYQSSYNEQFF. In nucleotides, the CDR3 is TGTGCCAGCAGTTACTACCAGAGCTCCTACAATGAGCAGTTCTTC.

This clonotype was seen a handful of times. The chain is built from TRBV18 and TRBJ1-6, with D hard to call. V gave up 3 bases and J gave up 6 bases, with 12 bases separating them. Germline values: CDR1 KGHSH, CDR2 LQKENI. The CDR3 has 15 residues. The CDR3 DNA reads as TGTGCCAGCTCACCCCAGTGGGCGGGTAATTCACCCCTCCACTTT. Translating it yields CASSPQWAGNSPLHF.

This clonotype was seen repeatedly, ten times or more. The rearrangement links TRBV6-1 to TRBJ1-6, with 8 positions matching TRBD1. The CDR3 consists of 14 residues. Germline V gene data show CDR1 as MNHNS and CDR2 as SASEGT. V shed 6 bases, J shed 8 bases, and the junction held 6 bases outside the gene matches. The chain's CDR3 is CASRRTGLDSPLHF. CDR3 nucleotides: TGTGCCAGCAGAAGGACAGGGTTGGATTCACCCCTCCACTTT.

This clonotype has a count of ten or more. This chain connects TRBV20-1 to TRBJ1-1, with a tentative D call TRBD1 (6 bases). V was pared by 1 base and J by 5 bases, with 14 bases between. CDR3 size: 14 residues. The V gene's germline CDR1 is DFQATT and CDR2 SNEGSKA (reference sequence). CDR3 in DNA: TGCAGTGCTAGAGTTCCAGGGGTTATGACTGAAGCTTTCTTT. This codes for CSARVPGVMTEAFF.